The T cell receptor (beta chain) described here comes from a study of T cells after somatic rescue of genetic block. V lost 1 base, J lost 6 bases, and 6 bases stayed unmatched. The length of the CDR3 is 15 residues. Germline V gene lookup returns CDR1 SEHNR and CDR2 FQNEAQ (reference sequence). Libraries were prepared by immunoSEQ multiplex PCR; TCRdb keeps only in-frame clonotypes and omits some of them. The table includes some 90,000 clones, over 80% detected once. This chain uses TRBV7-9 with TRBJ2-1; 7 bases match TRBD2. Sequencing was carried out using peripheral blood mononuclear cells (PBMCs). The receptor comes from a young woman. The CDR3 bases are TGTGCCAGCAGCTTAGATGGTAGCGGGCGCAATGAGCAGTTCTTC. Encoded protein: CASSLDGSGRNEQFF. The full variable domain, completed using reference TRBV7-9 and TRBJ2-1, is DTGVSQNPRHKITKRGQNVTFRCDPISEHNRLYWYRQTLGQGPEFLTYFQNEAQLEKSRLLSDRFSAERPKGSFSTLEIQRTEQGDSAMYLCASSLDGSGRNEQFFGPGTRLTVL.